This T cell receptor (beta chain) was recovered during a study of OX40 agonist ivuxolimab in advanced cancers. Regarding the complete study: Ivuxolimab was a fully human IgG2 agonistic monoclonal antibody targeting the costimulatory receptor OX40 (CD134). Intravenous ivuxolimab was administered to patients every 2 weeks at six dose levels: 0.01, 0.1, 0.3, 1.5, 3 and 10 mg/kg. Among the approximately 54 dose-escalation patients, approximately 20 had hepatocellular carcinoma, roughly 15 melanoma, 9 renal cell carcinoma and 9 head and neck cancer. A male proportion of around 81% and a mean age of approximately 58 years, ranging from 23 to 79, were recorded for the dose-escalation cohort. Patients were allowed to have had prior anti-PD-1, anti-PD-L1 or anti-CTLA-4 therapy, and roughly 40% of the dose-escalation patients had been treated with checkpoint inhibitors. Partial responses were achieved by three dose-escalation patients, of whom one had hepatocellular carcinoma and two had cutaneous melanoma. Peripheral TCRbeta sequencing aimed to test whether ivuxolimab altered TCR sequence diversity and caused clonal T-cell expansion. The paper reports the monotherapy dose-escalation portion (N of about 54 patients) of the phase I ivuxolimab trial.

The research as a whole found: Clonal expansion of both CD4+ and CD8+ blood T cells was observed from baseline to week 6 at doses 0.1 to 3.0 mg/kg. Low levels of normalized T-cell clonal expansion were also shown by some nonresponding patients. In partial responders in the 0.1-3.0 mg/kg groups, normalized peripheral clonal expansion was found to be among the lowest, especially among CD8+ T cells. The antigen specificity of the peripheral T cells that underwent clonal expansion was not determined. On average, CD8+ T cells showed more expanded clones than CD4+ T cells after ivuxolimab.

Genomic DNA was extracted from sorted cells for sequencing of the TCRbeta CDR3 region. The immunoSEQ Assay was used to sequence the TCRbeta CDR3 regions. TCRdb obtained this table from immuneACCESS and retained in-frame rearrangements with V and J assigned. These tables miss some clones; where compared with another copy, unresolved V genes account for less than half of the shortfall, and the remainder is unexplained. The sample profile shows approximately 71,000 clones; 94% of them were found once. In total, the top ten clones hold approximately 14% of the sample. Turning to this clone: The antigen this receptor binds is unknown. Base qualities are not recorded, but no much larger clone differs from it by a single base.

The trial excluded patients who had a history of autoimmune disease or were on systemic immunosuppression. Peripheral blood for TCR sequencing was collected from all dose cohorts at baseline, on cycle 4 day 1, and on cycle 7 day 1. The samples were drawn from a first-in-human, open-label, multicenter phase I dose-escalation trial of ivuxolimab. The trial enrolled adults with locally advanced or metastatic head and neck squamous cell, hepatocellular, melanoma or renal cell carcinoma. Before TCR sequencing, CD4+ and CD8+ T cells were separately sorted from peripheral blood. This specimen consisted of CD4+ or CD8+ T cells sorted from blood, obtained in a trial of the OX40 agonist ivuxolimab. The TCR comes from an adult with an advanced solid tumor such as melanoma, head and neck, liver or kidney cancer.

The DNA sequence is as follows: TGTGCCAGCAGCACAGGGGGGAACACTGAAGCTTTCTTT. This is translated as CASSTGGNTEAFF. In this chain, TRBV5-4 is recombined with TRBJ1-1; the junction holds 8 bases that match TRBD1. Trimmed from V: 4 bases; trimmed from J: 1 base; junction bases lacking a gene match: 0. The CDR3 measures 13 amino acids from cysteine to phenylalanine. Only CDR3 DNA remains: 39 bases, in frame from the first base. The germline V gene encodes CDR1 SGHNT and CDR2 YYREEE (reference sequence).